A single sample gave rise to the 30 T cell receptor beta chains below, sequenced in a study of shared clonotypes between healthy human individuals. The protocol was immunoSEQ multiplex PCR, while the TCRdb copy is restricted to in-frame clones and leaves out a portion. The sample includes around 2.1 million clones, about 94% of them seen just once. Sequencing used naive CD4+ T cells sorted from blood. Subset indicated: CD45RA+ positively selected. Source of these receptors: a man between 18 and 29 years old in good health.

The chain couples TRBV1 to TRBJ2-3; the table's D call TRBD2 went unverified against the DNA. TRBV1 is a known pseudogene. The CDR3 covers 20 residues. The CDR3 spells CTSSRRVLAGGDWGTDTQYF. The CDR3 DNA reads as TGCACCAGCAGCCGGAGGGTGTTAGCGGGAGGGGATTGGGGCACAGATACGCAGTATTTT.

The rearrangement joins TRBV29-1 to TRBJ2-1; 8 positions agree with TRBD2. Germline loops: CDR1 SQVTM, CDR2 ANQGSEA. The CDR3 length is 19 residues. V was clipped by 7 bases and J by 6 bases; unmatched bases: 26. The CDR3 coding sequence is TGCAGCGGGACCGGGGGCCGAGCGGGAGCCCGTCTGAGGGCCAATGAGCAGTTCTTC. Protein sequence: CSGTGGRAGARLRANEQFF.

The rearrangement joins TRBV11-2 to TRBJ2-2; the D gene could be TRBD1 or TRBD2 (7 bases each). The V end lost 8 bases, the J end lost 1 base, and 14 bases lay between the germline ends. The CDR3 sequence is 15 residues long. The germline V gene encodes CDR1 SGHAT and CDR2 FQNNGV. In DNA, the CDR3 is TGTGCCAGCCCCAGGGGGGGACAGAACACCGGGGAGCTGTTTTTT. Its protein product is CASPRGGQNTGELFF. Full variable domain (missing parts from reference TRBV11-2 and TRBJ2-2): EAGVAQSPRYKIIEKRQSVAFWCNPISGHATLYWYQQILGQGPKLLIQFQNNGVVDDSQLPKDRFSAERLKGVDSTLKIQPAKLEDSAVYLCASPRGGQNTGELFFGEGSRLTVL.

The V call is TRBV6-1, the J call TRBJ2-5, with a possible D match to TRBD2 (6 bases). This CDR3 is 16 amino acids long. V shed 4 bases and J shed 2 bases, with 17 bases lying between them. The germline V gene has CDR1 MNHNS and CDR2 SASEGT. The CDR3 region is CASSGTWGGKQETQYF. The CDR3 region has the DNA TGTGCCAGCAGTGGGACGTGGGGCGGGAAACAAGAGACCCAGTACTTC.

The genes are TRBV14 and TRBJ2-7; D is perhaps TRBD2 (5 bases). Germline assignment: CDR1 SGHDN and CDR2 FVKESK. With 8 bases removed from V and 6 bases from J, the gap between germline ends came to 14 bases. There are 12 residues in the CDR3. CDR3 coding DNA: TGTGCCAGCCGGAATCCGGGGAGCGAGCAGTACTTC. Its translation is CASRNPGSEQYF.

V and J are TRBV14 and TRBJ2-7; D is perhaps TRBD1 (5 bases). The germline CDR1 and CDR2 sequences are SGHDN and FVKESK. CDR3 size: 19 residues. The V end was cut by 3 bases, the J end by 0 bases, with 24 bases between. The CDR3 DNA is TGTGCCAGCAGCCACTCTTGGAGCAGGGCCCTATCCCCCTCCTACGAGCAGTACTTC. This encodes CASSHSWSRALSPSYEQYF.

The chain links TRBV6-4 to TRBJ2-2; either TRBD1 or TRBD2 may supply D (5 bases each). The V and J ends lost 3 bases and 2 bases respectively, with 7 bases between them. This CDR3 has 14 amino acids. CDR1 MRHNA and CDR2 SNTAGT come from the germline V gene. CDR3 DNA sequence: TGTGCCAGCAGTGAGGGACCCAACACCGGGGAGCTGTTTTTT. This gives the protein CASSEGPNTGELFF.

This sequence joins TRBV25-1 and TRBJ2-3, with 10 nucleotides matching TRBD1. The V and J ends lost 4 bases and 3 bases, in that order; junction bases with no gene match: 4. CDR1 MGHDK and CDR2 SYGVNS come from the germline V gene. The CDR3 runs to 15 residues. This CDR3 is CASSGDRGSTDTQYF. The CDR3 bases are TGTGCCAGCAGTGGGGACAGGGGTTCGACAGATACGCAGTATTTT.

This chain connects TRBV7-2 to TRBJ1-5; 7 bases are a match to TRBD1. The CDR3 loop spans 15 amino acids. Unmatched junction bases numbered 10, after V lost 4 bases and J lost 7 bases. Per germline, CDR1 SGHTA and CDR2 FQGNSA. This CDR3 reads CASSSGQGVGQPQHF. CDR3 bases: TGTGCCAGCAGCTCTGGGCAGGGGGTAGGACAGCCCCAGCATTTT.

This rearrangement joins TRBV4-1 to TRBJ1-1, with 12 bases matching TRBD1. The CDR3 spans 16 residues. Germline V lookup: CDR1 MGHRA, CDR2 YSYEKL. With 1 base clipped from V and 3 bases from J, the junction kept 3 bases outside the gene matches. The CDR3 protein is CASSQGGQGADTEAFF. Here the CDR3 DNA reads TGCGCCAGCAGCCAAGGGGGACAGGGGGCTGACACTGAAGCTTTCTTT.

This chain joins TRBV28 and TRBJ1-1, with 10 bases identical to TRBD1. Germline V gives CDR1 MDHEN, CDR2 SYDVKM. The V gene end was trimmed by 5 bases and the J gene end by 2 bases; junction bases not matched to a gene: 5. The CDR3 is 15 amino acids. This chain's CDR3 is CASSPGTGVNTEAFF. DNA for the CDR3: TGTGCCAGCAGTCCCGGGACAGGGGTTAACACTGAAGCTTTCTTT.

The V call is TRBV28, the J call TRBJ2-7, with D tentatively TRBD2 (6 bases). This CDR3 has 15 amino acids. Germline V gene sequence: CDR1 MDHEN, CDR2 SYDVKM. Trimming took 2 bases from V and 1 from J, leaving 12 bases between them. In DNA, the CDR3 is TGTGCCAGCAGTTTACCGGACGGGAGTTCCTACGAGCAGTACTTC. Translated, it gives CASSLPDGSSYEQYF.

This clone was found once. The same CDR3 can be traced to other DNA sequences in this sample. The rearrangement links TRBV28 to TRBJ1-2; maybe TRBD1 (6 bases). The V end was cut by 5 bases, the J end by 4 bases, with 8 bases between. The CDR3 is made up of 12 amino acids. Per germline, CDR1 MDHEN and CDR2 SYDVKM. CDR3 coding DNA: TGTGCCAGCAGTAAAGGGGGCTATGGCTACACCTTC. Amino acids: CASSKGGYGYTF.

The chain combines TRBV7-9 with TRBJ2-7; possibly TRBD2 for D (7 bases). CDR1 and CDR2 from the germline V gene are SEHNR and FQNEAQ (reference sequence). The CDR3 contains 14 residues. Trimming cost V 5 bases and J 6 bases, with 17 bases left between them. As DNA, the CDR3 is TGTGCCAGCAGCCTTCGAGGGGGGGCCCCCGAGCAGTACTTC. Its translation is CASSLRGGAPEQYF.

The J gene is TRBJ2-3, the V gene TRBV9, with D possibly matching TRBD2 (6 bases). In germline, CDR1 is SGDLS, CDR2 YYNGEE. The V gene lost 0 bases and the J gene lost 0 bases, with 14 bases spanning the gap. The CDR3 runs 17 residues. CDR3: CASSVGSRGTSTDTQYF. DNA of the CDR3: TGTGCCAGCAGCGTAGGGTCCCGCGGGACTAGCACAGATACGCAGTATTTT.

The chain carries TRBV5-6 and TRBJ1-5; 9 bases line up with TRBD1. Trimming took 4 bases from V and 5 from J; bases not matched to a gene: 7. Germline CDR1 is SGHDT and CDR2 is YYEEEE. The CDR3 is 15 amino acids. The CDR3 reads CASSSWDRAYQPQHF. CDR3 bases: TGTGCCAGCAGCAGTTGGGACAGGGCGTATCAGCCCCAGCATTTT.

As concerns this clone: One end of the junction does not line up with germline, which may come from a read error. The V and J genes are TRBV6-5 and TRBJ2-1; 7 bases match TRBD1. CDR1 is MNHEY and CDR2 is SVGAGI in the germline V gene. This CDR3 is built from 12 residues. In nucleotides, the CDR3 is TGTGCCAGCAGTTACTCCGGGACAGTCTGGATCTTC. Protein product: CASSYSGTVWIF.

The rearrangement uses TRBV2 and TRBJ1-2, with TRBD1 as a possible D gene (6 bases). Between the trimmed V and J ends, which lost 8 bases and 0 bases, there was a span of 13 bases. The CDR3 has 14 amino acids. Germline loops: CDR1 SNHLY, CDR2 FYNNEI. The CDR3 loop reads CASARGGSNYGYTF. Here the CDR3 DNA reads TGTGCCAGCGCTCGAGGGGGGTCTAACTATGGCTACACCTTC. Using reference TRBV2 and TRBJ1-2 for the parts outside the CDR3, the full variable domain is EPEVTQTPSHQVTQMGQEVILRCVPISNHLYFYWYRQILGQKVEFLVSFYNNEISEKSEIFDDQFSVERPDGSNFTLKIRSTKLEDSAMYFCASARGGSNYGYTFGSGTRLTVV.

This chain connects TRBV7-9 to TRBJ1-1; maybe TRBD1 (6 bases). V dropped 5 bases and J dropped 0 bases, with 10 bases sitting between them. The CDR3 loop spans 14 amino acids. Germline values: CDR1 SEHNR, CDR2 FQNEAQ (reference sequence). The CDR3 is CASSAGQLNTEAFF. The CDR3 DNA reads TGTGCCAGCAGCGCAGGACAGCTGAACACTGAAGCTTTCTTT.

The rearrangement uses TRBV6-1 and TRBJ2-7, with 10 bases fitting TRBD2. CDR1 and CDR2 (germline): MNHNS, SASEGT. Germline trimming cut 4 bases from V and 0 bases from J; bases unmatched to any gene: 3. The CDR3 is 15 residues long. In nucleotides, the CDR3 is TGTGCCAGCAGTGCTAGCGGGGGCCTCTCCTACGAGCAGTACTTC. Protein product: CASSASGGLSYEQYF.

Here the CDR3 DNA reads TGTGCCAGCAGCTTAGCCGCTTCGGGGGATGAAAAACTGTTTTTT. As protein: CASSLAASGDEKLFF. This chain connects TRBV7-9 to TRBJ1-4; maybe TRBD1 (5 bases). V lost 0 bases and J lost 6, with 11 bases in between. CDR3 length: 15 residues. Germline loops: CDR1 SEHNR, CDR2 FQNEAQ (reference sequence).

The rearrangement links TRBV2 to TRBJ2-1; a possible D gene is TRBD1 (5 bases). Germline CDR1 SNHLY, CDR2 FYNNEI. The CDR3 spans 16 residues. Deletions cut 4 bases from V and 5 bases from J, with 18 bases between. The CDR3 DNA reads TGTGCCAGCAGTGCCAGGGCCATACTAACTAACAATGAGCAGTTCTTC. Protein: CASSARAILTNNEQFF.

The CDR3 loop reads CASSLAASGSMYEQFF. The CDR3 nucleotides are TGTGCCAGCAGCTTAGCGGCTAGCGGGAGTATGTATGAGCAGTTCTTC. The chain joins TRBV7-2 to TRBJ2-1; TRBD2 matches 10 bases. Per the germline V gene, CDR1 is SGHTA and CDR2 is FQGNSA. The CDR3 loop spans 16 amino acids. V dropped 0 bases and J dropped 8; count of bases not matched to a gene: 7.

The chain employs TRBV29-1 and TRBJ2-5, with D maybe TRBD1 (6 bases). Trimming shortened V by 5 bases and J by 4 bases, and 11 bases separated the two germline ends. The CDR3 covers 12 residues. CDR1 SQVTM and CDR2 ANQGSEA come from the germline V gene. The CDR3 loop reads CSVKTGSETQYF. CDR3 DNA sequence: TGCAGCGTTAAGACAGGCTCAGAGACCCAGTACTTC.

This clone was seen just once. The chain carries TRBV30 and TRBJ2-3, with D possibly being TRBD1 (5 bases). The CDR3 length is 12 residues. Germline V CDR1 and CDR2: GTSNPN, SVGIG (reference sequence). Trimming shortened V by 8 bases and J by 0 bases, and 9 bases separated the two germline ends. CDR3 in amino acids: CALTASTDTQYF. The CDR3 DNA follows: TGTGCCCTGACAGCTAGCACAGATACGCAGTATTTT. The full variable domain, its missing parts supplied by reference TRBV30 and TRBJ2-3, is SQTIHQWPATLVQPVGSPLSLECTVEGTSNPNLYWYRQAAGRGLQLLFYSVGIGQISSEVPQNLSASRPQDRQFILSSKKLLLSDSGFYLCALTASTDTQYFGPGTRLTVL.

The chain links TRBV30 to TRBJ2-5; D not certain. The CDR3 runs 12 residues. Germline CDR1 and CDR2: GTSNPN and SVGIG (reference sequence). Trimming took off 1 base at V and 5 bases at J, with 8 bases between the two ends. The CDR3 spells CAWSDSPETQYF. DNA of the CDR3: TGTGCCTGGAGTGACAGCCCGGAGACCCAGTACTTC.

The chain combines TRBV7-3 with TRBJ2-1, with D perhaps TRBD2 (5 bases). The V and J ends lost 3 bases and 6 bases respectively, with 12 bases between them. The CDR3 has 14 amino acids. Germline V gene sequence: CDR1 SGHTA, CDR2 FQGTGA. This CDR3 reads CASSFGGPFNEQFF. The DNA of the CDR3 is TGTGCCAGCAGCTTCGGCGGGCCTTTCAATGAGCAGTTCTTC.

This sequence joins TRBV5-1 and TRBJ2-7; no firm D call. Germline loops: CDR1 SGHRS, CDR2 YFSETQ. The CDR3 extends over 14 amino acids. V lost 2 bases to trimming and J lost 3 bases, with 12 bases between them. The CDR3 reads CASSFSQSGYEQYF. The CDR3 DNA reads as TGCGCCAGCAGCTTCTCACAGTCCGGCTACGAGCAGTACTTC. The full variable domain, rest sourced from reference TRBV5-1 and TRBJ2-7, is KAGVTQTPRYLIKTRGQQVTLSCSPISGHRSVSWYQQTPGQGLQFLFEYFSETQRNKGNFPGRFSGRQFSNSRSEMNVSTLELGDSALYLCASSFSQSGYEQYFGPGTRLTVT.

This clone showed up just once. This specimen includes other DNA sequences encoding the same CDR3. The chain joins TRBV5-1 to TRBJ1-1; D remains ambiguous. Deletions cut 1 base from V and 1 base from J, with 5 bases between. The CDR3 contains 13 residues. In germline, CDR1 is SGHRS, CDR2 YFSETQ. CDR3 nucleotides: TGCGCCAGCAGCTTGACCGAGAACACTGAAGCTTTCTTT. It specifies CASSLTENTEAFF.

The chain has TRBV5-4 and TRBJ2-7, with D perhaps TRBD1 (6 bases). V was pared by 1 base and J by 7 bases, with 9 bases between. This CDR3 has 12 amino acids. CDR1 is SGHNT, CDR2 YYREEE, per germline (reference sequence). CDR3 protein: CASSLWGQEQYF. CDR3 sequence (DNA): TGTGCCAGCAGCTTGTGGGGGCAAGAGCAGTACTTC.